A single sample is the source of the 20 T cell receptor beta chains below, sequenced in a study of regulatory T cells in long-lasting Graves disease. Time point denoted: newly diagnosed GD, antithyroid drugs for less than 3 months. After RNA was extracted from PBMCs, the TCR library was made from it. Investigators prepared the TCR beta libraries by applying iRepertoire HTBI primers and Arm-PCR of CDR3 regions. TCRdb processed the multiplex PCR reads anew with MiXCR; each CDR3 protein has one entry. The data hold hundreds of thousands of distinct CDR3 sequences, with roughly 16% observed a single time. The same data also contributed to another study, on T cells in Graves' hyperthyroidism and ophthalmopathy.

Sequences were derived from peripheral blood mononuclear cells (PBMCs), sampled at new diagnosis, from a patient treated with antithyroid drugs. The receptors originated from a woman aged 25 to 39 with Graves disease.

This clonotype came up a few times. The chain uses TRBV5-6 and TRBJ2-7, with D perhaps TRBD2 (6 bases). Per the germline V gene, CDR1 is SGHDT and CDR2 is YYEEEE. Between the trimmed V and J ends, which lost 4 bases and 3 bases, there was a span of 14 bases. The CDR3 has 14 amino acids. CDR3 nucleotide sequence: TGTGCCAGCAGCCTCCCCCTGGAGGGCTACGAGCAGTACTTC. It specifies CASSLPLEGYEQYF.

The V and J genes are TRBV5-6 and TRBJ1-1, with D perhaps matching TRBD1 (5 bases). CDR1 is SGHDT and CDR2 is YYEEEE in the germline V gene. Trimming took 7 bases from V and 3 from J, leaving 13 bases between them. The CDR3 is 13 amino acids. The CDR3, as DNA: TGTGCCAGCCTCCGGCGAGGGGACACTGAAGCTTTCTTT. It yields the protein CASLRRGDTEAFF. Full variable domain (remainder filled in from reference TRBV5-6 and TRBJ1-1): DAGVTQSPTHLIKTRGQQVTLRCSPKSGHDTVSWYQQALGQGPQFIFQYYEEEERQRGNFPDRFSGHQFPNYSSELNVNALLLGDSALYLCASLRRGDTEAFFGQGTRLTVV.

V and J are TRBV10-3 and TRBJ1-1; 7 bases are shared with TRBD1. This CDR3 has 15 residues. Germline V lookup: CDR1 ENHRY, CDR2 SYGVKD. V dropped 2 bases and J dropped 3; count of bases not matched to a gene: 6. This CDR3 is CAISEAQGGYTEAFF. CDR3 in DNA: TGTGCCATCAGTGAGGCCCAGGGGGGCTACACTGAAGCTTTCTTT.

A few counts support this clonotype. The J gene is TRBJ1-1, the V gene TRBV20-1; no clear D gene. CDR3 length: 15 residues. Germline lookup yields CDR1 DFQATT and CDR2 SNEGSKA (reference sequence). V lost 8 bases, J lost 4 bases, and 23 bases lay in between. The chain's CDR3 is CSPHGRYTMSTEAFF. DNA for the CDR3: TGCAGTCCTCATGGCAGATATACCATGAGCACTGAAGCTTTCTTT.

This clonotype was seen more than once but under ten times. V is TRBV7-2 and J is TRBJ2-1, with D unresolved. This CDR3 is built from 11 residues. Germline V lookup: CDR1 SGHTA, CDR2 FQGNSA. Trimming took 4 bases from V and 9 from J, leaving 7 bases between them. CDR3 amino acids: CASSSSLEQFF. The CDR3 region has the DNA TGTGCCAGCAGCTCCTCTCTTGAGCAGTTCTTC.

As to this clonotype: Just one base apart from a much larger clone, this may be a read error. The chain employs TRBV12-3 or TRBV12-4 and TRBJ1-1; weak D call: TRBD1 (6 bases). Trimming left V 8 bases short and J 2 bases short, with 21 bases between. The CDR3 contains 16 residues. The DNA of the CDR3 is TGTGCCAGCGGTCCGGGTGAAGGGGGAGGAAACACTGAAGCTTTCTTT. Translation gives CASGPGEGGGNTEAFF.

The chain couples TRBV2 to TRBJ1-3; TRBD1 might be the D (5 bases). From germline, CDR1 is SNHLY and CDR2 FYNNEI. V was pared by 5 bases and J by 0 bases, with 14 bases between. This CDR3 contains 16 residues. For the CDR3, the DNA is TGTGCCAGCAGTATAGGGGCGTCAACCTCTGGAAACACCATATATTTT. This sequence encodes CASSIGASTSGNTIYF.

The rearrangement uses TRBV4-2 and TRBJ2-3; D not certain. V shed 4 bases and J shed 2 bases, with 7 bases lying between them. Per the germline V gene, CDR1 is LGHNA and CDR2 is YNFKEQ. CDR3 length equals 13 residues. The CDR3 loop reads CASSRVDTDTQYF. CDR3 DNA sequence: TGTGCCAGCAGCCGAGTTGACACAGATACGCAGTATTTT.

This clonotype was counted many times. Written as DNA, the CDR3 is TGCAGCGGGGGGACAGGTTACGAGCAGTACTTC. This gives the protein CSGGTGYEQYF. This chain uses TRBV29-1 with TRBJ2-7, with 8 bases lining up with TRBD1. The CDR3 is 11 amino acids. V shed 7 bases and J 4 bases; nucleotides not matched to a gene: 3. Germline values: CDR1 SQVTM, CDR2 ANQGSEA.

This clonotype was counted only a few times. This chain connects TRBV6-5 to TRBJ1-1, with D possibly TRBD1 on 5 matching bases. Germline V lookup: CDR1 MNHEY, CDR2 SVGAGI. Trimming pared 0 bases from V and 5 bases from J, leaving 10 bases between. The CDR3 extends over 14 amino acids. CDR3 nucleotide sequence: TGTGCCAGCAGTTACTCTGGGGGATGGACTGAAGCTTTCTTT. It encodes CASSYSGGWTEAFF.

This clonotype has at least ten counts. As DNA, the CDR3 is TGTGCCAGCAGTTACGGAGATTTAGGGCAGGGGGCATGGCCCCAGCATTTT. This sequence encodes CASSYGDLGQGAWPQHF. The rearrangement uses TRBV6-5 and TRBJ1-5; 8 bases match TRBD1. This CDR3 spans 17 amino acids. CDR1 and CDR2 from the germline V gene are MNHEY and SVGAGI. V was clipped by 2 bases and J by 9 bases; unmatched bases: 15.

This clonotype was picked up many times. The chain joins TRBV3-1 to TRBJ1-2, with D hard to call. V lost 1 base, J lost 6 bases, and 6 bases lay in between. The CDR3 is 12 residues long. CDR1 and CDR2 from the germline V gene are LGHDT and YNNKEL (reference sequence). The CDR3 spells CASSQAVDGYTF. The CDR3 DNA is TGTGCCAGCAGCCAAGCTGTGGATGGCTACACCTTC. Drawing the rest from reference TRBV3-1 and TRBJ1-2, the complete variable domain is DTAVSQTPKYLVTQMGNDKSIKCEQNLGHDTMYWYKQDSKKFLKIMFSYNNKELIINETVPNRFSPKSPDKAHLNLHINSLELGDSAVYFCASSQAVDGYTFGSGTRLTVV.

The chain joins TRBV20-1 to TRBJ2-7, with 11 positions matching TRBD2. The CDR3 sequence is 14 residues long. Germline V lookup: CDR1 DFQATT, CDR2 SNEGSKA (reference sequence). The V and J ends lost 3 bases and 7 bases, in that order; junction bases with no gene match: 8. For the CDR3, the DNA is TGCAGTGCTAGGGATACTAGCGGGAGTGGGGAGCAGTACTTC. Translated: CSARDTSGSGEQYF.

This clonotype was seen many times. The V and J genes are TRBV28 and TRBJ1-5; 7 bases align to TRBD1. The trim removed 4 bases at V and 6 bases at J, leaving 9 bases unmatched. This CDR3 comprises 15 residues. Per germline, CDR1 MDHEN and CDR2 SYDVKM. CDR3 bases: TGTGCCAGCAGTTCCCCGGAAGGGGGCGGTCAGCCCCAGCATTTT. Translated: CASSSPEGGGQPQHF.

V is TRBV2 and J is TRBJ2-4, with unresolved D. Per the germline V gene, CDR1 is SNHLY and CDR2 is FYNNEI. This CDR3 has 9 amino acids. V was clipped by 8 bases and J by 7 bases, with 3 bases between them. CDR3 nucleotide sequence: TGTGCCAGCGGGAACATTCAGTACTTC. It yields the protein CASGNIQYF.

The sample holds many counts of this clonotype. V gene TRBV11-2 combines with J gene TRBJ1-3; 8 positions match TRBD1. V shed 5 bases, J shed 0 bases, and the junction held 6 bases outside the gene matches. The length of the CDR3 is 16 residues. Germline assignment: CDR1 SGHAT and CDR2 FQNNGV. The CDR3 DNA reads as TGTGCCAGCAGCACGACAGGGGTTAGCTCTGGAAACACCATATATTTT. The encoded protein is CASSTTGVSSGNTIYF.

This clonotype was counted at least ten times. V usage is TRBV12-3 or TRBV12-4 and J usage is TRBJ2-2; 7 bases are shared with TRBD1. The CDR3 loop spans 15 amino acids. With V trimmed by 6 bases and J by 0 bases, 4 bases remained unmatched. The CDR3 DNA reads TGTGCCAGCAGATGGGGGACAGCGAACACCGGGGAGCTGTTTTTT. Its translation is CASRWGTANTGELFF.

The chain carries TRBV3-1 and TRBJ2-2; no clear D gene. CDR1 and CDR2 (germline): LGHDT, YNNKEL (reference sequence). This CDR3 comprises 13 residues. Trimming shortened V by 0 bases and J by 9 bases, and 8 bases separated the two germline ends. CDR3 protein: CASSQDVSRELFF. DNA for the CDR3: TGTGCCAGCAGCCAAGACGTTTCGAGGGAGCTGTTTTTT.

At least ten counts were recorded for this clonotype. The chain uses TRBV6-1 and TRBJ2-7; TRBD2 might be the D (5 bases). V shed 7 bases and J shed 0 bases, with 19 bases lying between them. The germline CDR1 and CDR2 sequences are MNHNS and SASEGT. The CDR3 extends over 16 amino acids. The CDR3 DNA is TGTGCCAGCACTCGACTCGGCGGGTCGAGCTCCTACGAGCAGTACTTC. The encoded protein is CASTRLGGSSSYEQYF.

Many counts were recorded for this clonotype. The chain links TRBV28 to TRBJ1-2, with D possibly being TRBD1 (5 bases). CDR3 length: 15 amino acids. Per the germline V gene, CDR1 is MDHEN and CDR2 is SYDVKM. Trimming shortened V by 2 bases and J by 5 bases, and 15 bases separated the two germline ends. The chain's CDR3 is CASSLQGGLGYGYTF. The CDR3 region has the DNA TGTGCCAGCAGTTTACAGGGAGGCTTAGGGTATGGCTACACCTTC.